The 30 T cell receptor beta chains given below trace back to one sample, sequenced in a study of PD-L1 blockade in urothelial cancer (dated by TCRdb to about 2017). The library was obtained by the immunoSEQ multiplex PCR assay. TCRdb obtained this table from immuneACCESS and retained in-frame rearrangements with V and J assigned. These tables miss some clones; where compared with another copy, unresolved V genes account for less than half of the shortfall, and the remainder is unexplained. The sample table records more than 70,000 clones; approximately 91% of these occur just once. Less than 3.5% of the sample lies in the top ten. The starting material was PBMCs, obtained around atezolizumab (anti-PD-L1) treatment. These TCRs come from a man in his sixties with urothelial cancer.

In its sample, this clone was seen many times. The V call is TRBV19, the J call TRBJ2-7; tentatively, D is TRBD2 (6 bases). V gave up 6 bases and J gave up 2 bases, with 14 bases separating them. CDR1 and CDR2 from the germline V gene are LNHDA and SQIVND (reference sequence). The CDR3 spans 14 residues. DNA of the CDR3: TGTGCCAGTAGCCCGATGGGACTGCCCTACGAGCAGTACTTC. Translating it yields CASSPMGLPYEQYF.

This chain uses TRBV9 with TRBJ2-2, with TRBD2 identical over 7 bases. After removal of 4 bases from V and 2 bases from J, the junction contained 11 bases not matched to a gene. The CDR3 runs to 17 residues. Germline V gene data show CDR1 as SGDLS and CDR2 as YYNGEE. CDR3 DNA: TGTGCCAGCAGCCCACAGCTGTCGGGAGGCAACACCGGGGAGCTGTTTTTT. It encodes CASSPQLSGGNTGELFF. Full variable domain (missing parts from reference TRBV9 and TRBJ2-2): DSGVTQTPKHLITATGQRVTLRCSPRSGDLSVYWYQQSLDQGLQFLIQYYNGEERAKGNILERFSAQQFPDLHSELNLSSLELGDSALYFCASSPQLSGGNTGELFFGEGSRLTVL.

The chain has TRBV7-3 and TRBJ2-5; tentative D call: TRBD1 (5 bases). The germline CDR1 and CDR2 sequences are SGHTA and FQGTGA. This CDR3 is built from 13 residues. Trimming pared 7 bases from V and 5 bases from J, leaving 14 bases between. For the CDR3, the DNA is TGTGCCAGCAACTCTGGGGCCGGTGAGACCCAGTACTTC. Protein: CASNSGAGETQYF.

This clone was counted once. The genes are TRBV6-6 and TRBJ2-7; maybe TRBD2 (6 bases). The germline V gene encodes CDR1 MNHNY and CDR2 SVGAGI (reference sequence). This CDR3 contains 12 residues. Trimming removed 5 bases at V and 3 bases at J, with 8 bases between. CDR3 bases: TGTGCCAGCAGTGGCGGGGACTACGAGCAGTACTTC. Amino acids: CASSGGDYEQYF.

This clone has only a few counts. V and J are TRBV27 and TRBJ2-6; TRBD1 is a possible D gene (5 bases). Germline V lookup: CDR1 MNHEY, CDR2 SMNVEV (reference sequence). V lost 3 bases and J lost 3, with 21 bases in between. There are 19 residues in the CDR3. CDR3 sequence: CASSLDNSRVGVGANVLTF. CDR3 DNA sequence: TGTGCCAGCAGTTTGGACAACAGCCGGGTTGGAGTTGGGGCCAACGTCCTGACTTTC.

The chain combines TRBV13 with TRBJ2-3, with 8 bases fitting TRBD1. V was clipped by 5 bases and J by 1 base; unmatched bases: 8. Germline V gives CDR1 PRHDT, CDR2 FYEKMQ (reference sequence). CDR3 length equals 16 residues. The CDR3 DNA reads as TGTGCCAGCAGCCCCCCGGACAGGGCCCGCACAGATACGCAGTATTTT. Amino acid sequence: CASSPPDRARTDTQYF.

The rearrangement joins TRBV5-8 to TRBJ2-7, with 8 bases lining up with TRBD2. From germline, CDR1 is SGHTS and CDR2 YDEGEE. J was trimmed by 2 bases and V by 0 bases; bases with no gene match: 7. The CDR3 length is 16 residues. The CDR3 spells CASSLGVSGMPYEQYF. CDR3 nucleotide sequence: TGTGCCAGCAGCTTGGGGGTTAGCGGGATGCCCTACGAGCAGTACTTC.

This rearrangement joins TRBV28 to TRBJ2-3, with D hard to call. The V and J ends lost 4 bases and 1 base respectively, with 9 bases between them. This CDR3 has 14 residues. Germline V gene lookup returns CDR1 MDHEN and CDR2 SYDVKM. CDR3: CASSSYSGTDTQYF. The CDR3 region has the DNA TGTGCCAGCAGTTCGTACTCGGGCACAGATACGCAGTATTTT.

This rearrangement joins TRBV29-1 to TRBJ2-1, with 10 bases aligning to TRBD2. J was trimmed by 7 bases and V by 6 bases; bases with no gene match: 3. The CDR3 length is 12 residues. The germline CDR1 and CDR2 sequences are SQVTM and ANQGSEA. In DNA form, the CDR3 reads TGCAGCGTCAGACTAGCGGGTAATGAGCAGTTCTTC. As protein: CSVRLAGNEQFF.

CDR3 sequence reads: CASSRGTGDTGELFF. Written as DNA, the CDR3 is TGTGCCAGTAGCCGGGGGACAGGGGACACCGGGGAGCTGTTTTTT. The rearrangement links TRBV19 to TRBJ2-2, with TRBD1 matching over 10 bases. The V and J ends lost 6 bases and 3 bases, in that order; junction bases with no gene match: 4. Germline V lookup: CDR1 LNHDA, CDR2 SQIVND (reference sequence). The CDR3 loop spans 15 amino acids.

The chain carries TRBV4-2 and TRBJ1-5; possibly TRBD1 for D (5 bases). The length of the CDR3 is 15 residues. The germline V gene has CDR1 LGHNA and CDR2 YNFKEQ. Trimming removed 3 bases from V and 3 bases from J, with 12 bases in between. The chain's CDR3 is CASSHPGGINQPQHF. Here the CDR3 DNA reads TGTGCCAGCAGCCACCCGGGGGGAATCAATCAGCCCCAGCATTTT.

The chain employs TRBV6-1 and TRBJ2-3, with D uncertain. Deletions cut 6 bases from V and 2 bases from J, with 3 bases between. The CDR3 totals 11 residues. The germline V gene encodes CDR1 MNHNS and CDR2 SASEGT. The CDR3 reads CASSHTDTQYF. The CDR3 DNA reads TGTGCCAGCAGCCACACAGATACGCAGTATTTT.

The chain carries TRBV11-2 and TRBJ1-4; D gene ambiguous. Germline V gene data show CDR1 as SGHAT and CDR2 as FQNNGV. The CDR3 runs 17 residues. V was clipped by 6 bases and J by 0 bases, with 17 bases between them. The DNA for the CDR3 is TGTGCCAGCAGTCGCCACGGGGTTTCTGCAACTAATGAAAAACTGTTTTTT. This codes for CASSRHGVSATNEKLFF.

The table lists this clone with a count of one. The genes are TRBV6-1 and TRBJ1-4, with TRBD1 matching over 7 bases. The CDR3 sequence is 15 residues long. Germline lookup yields CDR1 MNHNS and CDR2 SASEGT. The trim removed 6 bases at V and 4 bases at J, leaving 8 bases unmatched. CDR3 residues: CASSQPGQRNEKLFF. The CDR3 DNA sequence: TGTGCCAGCAGCCAGCCGGGACAGCGTAATGAAAAACTGTTTTTT.

The V and J genes are TRBV18 and TRBJ1-4, with unresolved D. Germline V gene data show CDR1 as KGHSH and CDR2 as LQKENI. V gave up 6 bases and J gave up 5 bases, with 19 bases separating them. CDR3 size: 16 residues. This CDR3 reads CASSRVEANLNEKLFF. DNA for the CDR3: TGTGCCAGCTCTCGGGTCGAAGCTAACCTCAATGAAAAACTGTTTTTT.

The gene calls are TRBV11-2 and TRBJ2-5, with 8 bases lining up with TRBD1. This CDR3 contains 12 residues. J was trimmed by 9 bases and V by 5 bases; bases with no gene match: 5. Germline lookup yields CDR1 SGHAT and CDR2 FQNNGV. CDR3 sequence reads: CASSLGQGAQYF. The CDR3 bases are TGTGCCAGCAGCCTTGGACAGGGCGCCCAGTACTTC.

This chain connects TRBV11-2 to TRBJ1-4, with D perhaps TRBD1 (6 bases). The V gene lost 1 base and the J gene lost 5 bases, with 11 bases spanning the gap. This CDR3 has 15 residues. From germline, CDR1 is SGHAT and CDR2 FQNNGV. The CDR3 loop is CASSLGTVVNEKLFF. CDR3 bases: TGTGCCAGCAGCTTAGGGACAGTTGTGAATGAAAAACTGTTTTTT.

J is TRBJ2-7 and V is TRBV11-3; D possibly corresponds to TRBD1 (6 bases). V was trimmed by 1 base and J by 5 bases, leaving 15 bases between them. The length of the CDR3 is 15 residues. Germline CDR1 and CDR2: SGHNT and YENEEA. The CDR3 DNA sequence: TGTGCCAGCAGCTTAGCCCCAGGGGATTGGAACGAGCAGTACTTC. The encoded protein is CASSLAPGDWNEQYF.

V is TRBV5-1 and J is TRBJ1-2; the D is unclear. Germline CDR1 SGHRS, CDR2 YFSETQ. The CDR3 covers 14 residues. V was cut by 0 bases and J by 3 bases, with 9 bases left in between. CDR3 in amino acids: CASSLGSGDYGYTF. CDR3 in DNA: TGCGCCAGCAGCTTGGGATCGGGTGACTATGGCTACACCTTC.

The V call is TRBV5-1, the J call TRBJ2-3; 8 bases line up with TRBD2. This CDR3 spans 16 amino acids. Germline V gene data show CDR1 as SGHRS and CDR2 as YFSETQ. Unmatched junction bases numbered 4, after V lost 0 bases and J lost 1 base. DNA of the CDR3: TGCGCCAGCAGCTTGGATGCGGGGGGCCGCACAGATACGCAGTATTTT. Translated, it gives CASSLDAGGRTDTQYF.

This chain connects TRBV5-6 to TRBJ1-1; D is undetermined. The V end was cut by 2 bases, the J end by 5 bases, with 13 bases between. Per the germline V gene, CDR1 is SGHDT and CDR2 is YYEEEE. The length of the CDR3 is 14 residues. CDR3 residues: CASSFRGRRTEAFF. In nucleotides, the CDR3 is TGTGCCAGCAGCTTTCGAGGGCGCAGGACTGAAGCTTTCTTT. Full variable domain (rest looked up from reference TRBV5-6 and TRBJ1-1): DAGVTQSPTHLIKTRGQQVTLRCSPKSGHDTVSWYQQALGQGPQFIFQYYEEEERQRGNFPDRFSGHQFPNYSSELNVNALLLGDSALYLCASSFRGRRTEAFFGQGTRLTVV.

The chain uses TRBV5-1 and TRBJ2-7; 8 nucleotides align to TRBD1. Germline trimming cut 0 bases from V and 6 bases from J; bases unmatched to any gene: 8. This CDR3 is built from 15 residues. The germline V gene encodes CDR1 SGHRS and CDR2 YFSETQ. CDR3 protein: CASSLGQGTSREQYF. CDR3 coding DNA: TGCGCCAGCAGCTTGGGACAGGGGACCTCTCGCGAGCAGTACTTC.

This chain joins TRBV28 and TRBJ2-7; a weak D match, TRBD1 (5 bases). CDR1 is MDHEN, CDR2 SYDVKM, per germline. The CDR3 is 14 residues long. With 2 bases removed from V and 7 bases from J, the gap between germline ends came to 15 bases. The CDR3 DNA reads as TGTGCCAGCAGTTTAGTCAGGGATTTTACTGAGCAGTACTTC. Translation gives CASSLVRDFTEQYF.

V usage is TRBV25-1 and J usage is TRBJ2-3; 8 nucleotides match TRBD2. The V gene's germline CDR1 is MGHDK and CDR2 SYGVNS. There are 16 residues in the CDR3. Losses at the gene ends were 2 bases for V and 3 bases for J; bases not matched to a gene: 7. CDR3 residues: CASSEGSGASTDTQYF. Written as DNA, the CDR3 is TGTGCCAGCAGTGAAGGTAGCGGGGCAAGTACAGATACGCAGTATTTT.

The chain uses TRBV9 and TRBJ2-4; maybe TRBD1 (6 bases). V lost 0 bases to trimming and J lost 7 bases, with 8 bases between them. CDR1 is SGDLS and CDR2 is YYNGEE in the germline V gene. The CDR3 extends over 13 amino acids. The CDR3 spells CASSVGQGNIQYF. CDR3 nucleotide sequence: TGTGCCAGCAGCGTAGGGCAGGGGAACATTCAGTACTTC.

The rearrangement links TRBV7-9 to TRBJ2-1; tentatively, D is TRBD2 (5 bases). V was pared by 5 bases and J by 8 bases, with 22 bases between. Germline CDR1 is SEHNR and CDR2 is FQNEAQ (reference sequence). This CDR3 spans 16 amino acids. DNA for the CDR3: TGTGCCAGCAGCGACCTTTATCAGCAATCCGGGGATGAGCAGTTCTTC. It translates to CASSDLYQQSGDEQFF.

The V and J genes are TRBV6-5 and TRBJ2-7; D is perhaps TRBD2 (6 bases). V lost 7 bases, J lost 4 bases, and 8 bases lay in between. The CDR3 loop spans 11 amino acids. The germline V gene encodes CDR1 MNHEY and CDR2 SVGAGI. The CDR3 bases are TGTGCCAGCACGGCGGGGTACGAGCAGTACTTC. This sequence encodes CASTAGYEQYF.

In nucleotides, the CDR3 is TGTGCCATCAGTGTAAATAGCTATGGCTACACCTTC. This translates into CAISVNSYGYTF. This sequence joins TRBV10-3 and TRBJ1-2; D gene unclear. Germline CDR1 is ENHRY and CDR2 is SYGVKD. This CDR3 region has 12 residues. Trimming removed 4 bases from V and 4 bases from J, with 7 bases in between.

The chain recombines TRBV5-1 with TRBJ2-1; possibly TRBD1 for D (5 bases). V lost 0 bases and J 7 bases, leaving 11 bases between the germline ends. Germline V gene lookup returns CDR1 SGHRS and CDR2 YFSETQ. The CDR3 covers 14 residues. CDR3 in amino acids: CASSLEGASNEQFF. The CDR3 region has the DNA TGCGCCAGCAGCTTGGAAGGGGCTAGTAATGAGCAGTTCTTC.

The chain has TRBV6-1 and TRBJ2-7; D is possibly TRBD1 (6 bases). Per the germline V gene, CDR1 is MNHNS and CDR2 is SASEGT. Trimming stripped 11 bases from V and 5 bases from J, with 16 bases between. This CDR3 is 12 amino acids long. In DNA, the CDR3 is TGTGCCCTACAGACAGGTGTACACGAGCAGTACTTC. It specifies CALQTGVHEQYF.